The clone carrying this T cell receptor beta chain has a handful of counts. This specimen belongs to a study of OX40 agonist ivuxolimab in advanced cancers. Generated by immunoSEQ multiplex PCR, the TCRdb table keeps only in-frame clones and is missing some. The sample shows about 50,000 clones, 70% to 80% of them seen only once. This CDR3 is 14 amino acids long. Germline CDR1 is LNHNV and CDR2 is YYDKDF (reference sequence). V was pared by 4 bases and J by 2 bases, with 2 bases of the junction left unmatched. This chain links TRBV15 with TRBJ1-1, with 9 nucleotides matching TRBD1. The sample was CD4+ or CD8+ T cells sorted from blood, taken in a trial of the OX40 agonist ivuxolimab. The receptor comes from an adult with an advanced solid tumor such as melanoma, head and neck, liver or kidney cancer. The CDR3 sequence is CATSKGQGNTEAFF. As DNA, the CDR3 is TGTGCCACCAGCAAGGGACAGGGCAACACTGAAGCTTTCTTT.